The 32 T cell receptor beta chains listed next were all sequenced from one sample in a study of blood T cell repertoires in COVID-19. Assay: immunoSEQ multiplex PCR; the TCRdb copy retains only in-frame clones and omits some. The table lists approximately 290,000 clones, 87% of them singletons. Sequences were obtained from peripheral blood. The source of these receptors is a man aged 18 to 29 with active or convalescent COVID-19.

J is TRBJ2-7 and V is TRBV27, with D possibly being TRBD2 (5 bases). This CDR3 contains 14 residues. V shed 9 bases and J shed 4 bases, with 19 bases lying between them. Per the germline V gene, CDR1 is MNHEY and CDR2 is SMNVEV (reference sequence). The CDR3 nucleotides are TGTGCCAGTGCCTTATTGGAGGCACTTTACGAGCAGTACTTC. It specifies CASALLEALYEQYF.

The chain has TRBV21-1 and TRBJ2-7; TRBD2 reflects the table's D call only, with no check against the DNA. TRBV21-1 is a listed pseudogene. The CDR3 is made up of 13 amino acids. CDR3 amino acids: CASSKPRVCEQYF. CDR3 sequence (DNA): TGTGCCAGCAGCAAACCGAGGGTTTGCGAGCAGTACTTC.

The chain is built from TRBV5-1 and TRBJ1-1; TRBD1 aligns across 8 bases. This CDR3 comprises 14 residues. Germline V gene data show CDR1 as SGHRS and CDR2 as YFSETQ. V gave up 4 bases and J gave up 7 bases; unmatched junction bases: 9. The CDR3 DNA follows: TGCGCCAGCAGCCCGGGACAGGTATTCGGTGAAGCTTTCTTT. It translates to CASSPGQVFGEAFF.

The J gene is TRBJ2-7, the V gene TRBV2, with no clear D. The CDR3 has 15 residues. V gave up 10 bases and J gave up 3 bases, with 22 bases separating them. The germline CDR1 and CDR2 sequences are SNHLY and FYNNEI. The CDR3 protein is CATRPPRTYDYEQYF. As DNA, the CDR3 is TGTGCCACCAGACCCCCGAGAACGTACGACTACGAGCAGTACTTC.

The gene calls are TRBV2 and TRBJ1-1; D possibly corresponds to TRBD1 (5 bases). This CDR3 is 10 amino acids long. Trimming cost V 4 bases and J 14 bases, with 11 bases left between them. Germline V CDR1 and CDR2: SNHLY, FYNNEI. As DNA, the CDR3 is TGTGCCAGCAGTGTCACGGGACTCTTCTTT. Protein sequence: CASSVTGLFF.

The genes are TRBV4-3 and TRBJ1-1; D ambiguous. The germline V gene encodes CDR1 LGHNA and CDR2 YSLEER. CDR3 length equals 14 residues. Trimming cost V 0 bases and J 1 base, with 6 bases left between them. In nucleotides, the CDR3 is TGCGCCAGCAGCCAAGATTCGGGGAACACTGAAGCTTTCTTT. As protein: CASSQDSGNTEAFF.

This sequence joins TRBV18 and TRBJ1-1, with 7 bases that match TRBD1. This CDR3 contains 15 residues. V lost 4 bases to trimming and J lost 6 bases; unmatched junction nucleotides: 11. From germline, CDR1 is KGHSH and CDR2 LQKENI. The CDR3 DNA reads TGTGCCAGCTCACAGGGTATGGGGACAGTTTCTGAAGCTTTCTTT. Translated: CASSQGMGTVSEAFF.

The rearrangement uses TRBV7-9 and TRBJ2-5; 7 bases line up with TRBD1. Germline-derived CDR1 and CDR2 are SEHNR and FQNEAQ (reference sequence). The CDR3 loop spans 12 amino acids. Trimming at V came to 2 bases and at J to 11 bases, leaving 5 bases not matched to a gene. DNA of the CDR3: TGTGCCAGCAGCTTATATGGGGACAGACAGTACTTC. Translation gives CASSLYGDRQYF.

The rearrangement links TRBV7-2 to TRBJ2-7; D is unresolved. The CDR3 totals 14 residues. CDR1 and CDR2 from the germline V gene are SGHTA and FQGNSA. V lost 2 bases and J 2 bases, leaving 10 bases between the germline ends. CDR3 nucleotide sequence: TGTGCCAGCAGCTTAATGATACTAACCTACGAGCAGTACTTC. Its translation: CASSLMILTYEQYF.

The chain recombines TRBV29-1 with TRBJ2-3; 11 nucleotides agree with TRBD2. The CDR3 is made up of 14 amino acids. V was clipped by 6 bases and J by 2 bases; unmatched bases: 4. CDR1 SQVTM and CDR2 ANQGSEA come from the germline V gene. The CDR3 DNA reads TGCAGCGTCCCGACTAGCGGGACCACAGATACGCAGTATTTT. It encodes CSVPTSGTTDTQYF.

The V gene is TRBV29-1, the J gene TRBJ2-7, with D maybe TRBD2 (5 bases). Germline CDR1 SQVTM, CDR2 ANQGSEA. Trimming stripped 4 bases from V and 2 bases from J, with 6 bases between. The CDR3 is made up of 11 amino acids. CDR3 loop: CSVVGAYEQYF. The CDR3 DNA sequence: TGCAGCGTTGTCGGGGCCTACGAGCAGTACTTC.

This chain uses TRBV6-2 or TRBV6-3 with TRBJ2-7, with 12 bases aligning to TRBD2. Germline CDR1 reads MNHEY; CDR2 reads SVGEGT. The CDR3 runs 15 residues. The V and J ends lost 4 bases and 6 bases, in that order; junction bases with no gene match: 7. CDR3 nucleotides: TGTGCCAGCAGTTCCCCAGGACTAGCGGGGTCCGAGCAGTACTTC. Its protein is CASSSPGLAGSEQYF.

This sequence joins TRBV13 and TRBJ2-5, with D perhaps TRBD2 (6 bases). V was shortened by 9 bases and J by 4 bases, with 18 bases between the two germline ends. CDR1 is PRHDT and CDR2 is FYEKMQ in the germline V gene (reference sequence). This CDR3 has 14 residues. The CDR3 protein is CASMRRGSGETQYF. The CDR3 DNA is TGTGCCAGTATGAGGAGGGGATCGGGAGAGACCCAGTACTTC.

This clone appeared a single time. The CDR3 region is CASTPREGLYNEQFF. CDR3 sequence (DNA): TGTGCCAGCACCCCCCGGGAGGGACTATACAATGAGCAGTTCTTC. This chain joins TRBV5-4 and TRBJ2-1; 8 positions match TRBD2. The germline gives CDR1 SGHNT, CDR2 YYREEE (reference sequence). The junction had 9 bases not matched to a gene; V was cut back by 6 bases and J by 4 bases. CDR3 length equals 15 residues.

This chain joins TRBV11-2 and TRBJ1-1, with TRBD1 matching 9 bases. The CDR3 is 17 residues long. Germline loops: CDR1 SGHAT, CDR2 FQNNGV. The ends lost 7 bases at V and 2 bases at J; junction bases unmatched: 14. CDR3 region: CASNLIRDRAGNTEAFF. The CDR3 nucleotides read TGTGCCAGCAACCTAATCCGGGACAGGGCTGGAAACACTGAAGCTTTCTTT.

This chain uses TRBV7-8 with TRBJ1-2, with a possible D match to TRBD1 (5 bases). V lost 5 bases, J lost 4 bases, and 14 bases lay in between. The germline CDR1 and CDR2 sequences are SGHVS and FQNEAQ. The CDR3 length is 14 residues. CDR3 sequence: CASSPGGLTYGYTF. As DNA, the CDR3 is TGTGCCAGCAGCCCCGGGGGACTGACCTATGGCTACACCTTC.

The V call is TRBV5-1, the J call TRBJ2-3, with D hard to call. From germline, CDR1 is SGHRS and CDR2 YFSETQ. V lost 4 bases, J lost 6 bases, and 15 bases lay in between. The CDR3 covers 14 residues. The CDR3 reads CASSPGSPGDTQYF. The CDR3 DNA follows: TGCGCCAGCAGCCCCGGTAGCCCTGGGGATACGCAGTATTTT. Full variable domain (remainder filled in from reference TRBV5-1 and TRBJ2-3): KAGVTQTPRYLIKTRGQQVTLSCSPISGHRSVSWYQQTPGQGLQFLFEYFSETQRNKGNFPGRFSGRQFSNSRSEMNVSTLELGDSALYLCASSPGSPGDTQYFGPGTRLTVL.

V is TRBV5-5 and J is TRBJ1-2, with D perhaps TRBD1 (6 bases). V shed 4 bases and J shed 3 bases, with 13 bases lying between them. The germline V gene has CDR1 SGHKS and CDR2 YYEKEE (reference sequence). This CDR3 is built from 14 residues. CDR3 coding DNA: TGTGCCAGCAGCGTAGGGGGTTTTGACTATGGCTACACCTTC. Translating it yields CASSVGGFDYGYTF.

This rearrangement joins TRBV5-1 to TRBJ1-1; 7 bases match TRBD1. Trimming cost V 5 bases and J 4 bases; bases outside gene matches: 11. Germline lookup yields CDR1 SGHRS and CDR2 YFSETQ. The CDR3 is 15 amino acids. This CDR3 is CASRGGTGASTEAFF. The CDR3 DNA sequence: TGCGCCAGCAGGGGGGGAACAGGGGCCAGCACTGAAGCTTTCTTT.

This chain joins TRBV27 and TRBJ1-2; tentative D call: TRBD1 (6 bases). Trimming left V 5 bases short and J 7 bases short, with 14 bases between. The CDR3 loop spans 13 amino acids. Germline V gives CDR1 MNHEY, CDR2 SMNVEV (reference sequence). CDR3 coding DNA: TGTGCCAGCAGTACCGGGGGGCTAGGTGGCTACACCTTC. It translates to CASSTGGLGGYTF.

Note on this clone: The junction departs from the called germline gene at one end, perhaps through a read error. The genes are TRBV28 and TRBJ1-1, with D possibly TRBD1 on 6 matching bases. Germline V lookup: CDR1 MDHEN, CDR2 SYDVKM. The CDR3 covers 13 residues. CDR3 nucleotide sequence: TGTGCCAGCAATTTACAGGGTCTCCCTGAAGCTTTCTTT. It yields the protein CASNLQGLPEAFF.

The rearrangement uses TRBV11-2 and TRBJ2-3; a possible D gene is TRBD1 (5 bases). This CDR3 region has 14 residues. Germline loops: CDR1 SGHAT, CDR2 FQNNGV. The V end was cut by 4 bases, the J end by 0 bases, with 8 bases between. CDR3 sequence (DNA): TGTGCCAGCAGCTATGGACAAAGCACAGATACGCAGTATTTT. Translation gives CASSYGQSTDTQYF.

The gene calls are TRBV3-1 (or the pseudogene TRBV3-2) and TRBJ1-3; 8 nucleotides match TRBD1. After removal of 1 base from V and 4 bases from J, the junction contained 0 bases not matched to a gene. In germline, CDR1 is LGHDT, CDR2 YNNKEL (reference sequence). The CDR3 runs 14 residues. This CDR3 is CASSQGQGGNTIYF. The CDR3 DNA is TGTGCCAGCAGCCAAGGACAGGGGGGAAACACCATATATTTT.

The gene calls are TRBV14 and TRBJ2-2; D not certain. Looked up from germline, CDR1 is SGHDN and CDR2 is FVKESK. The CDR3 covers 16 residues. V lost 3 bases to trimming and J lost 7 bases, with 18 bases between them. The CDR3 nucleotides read TGTGCCAGCAGCCAGCGAGAGCCCCGTATCTACGGGGAGCTGTTTTTT. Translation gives CASSQREPRIYGELFF.

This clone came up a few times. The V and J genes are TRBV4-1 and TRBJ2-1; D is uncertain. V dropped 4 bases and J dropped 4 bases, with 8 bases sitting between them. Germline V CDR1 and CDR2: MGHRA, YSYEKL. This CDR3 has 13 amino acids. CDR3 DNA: TGCGCCAGCAGCCCCCTTGAGTACAATGAGCAGTTCTTC. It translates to CASSPLEYNEQFF.

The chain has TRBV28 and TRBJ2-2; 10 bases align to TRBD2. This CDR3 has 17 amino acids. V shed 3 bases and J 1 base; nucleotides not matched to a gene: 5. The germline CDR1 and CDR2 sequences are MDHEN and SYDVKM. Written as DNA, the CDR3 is TGTGCCAGCAGTTTCTCTAGCGGGAGTTTGAACACCGGGGAGCTGTTTTTT. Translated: CASSFSSGSLNTGELFF.

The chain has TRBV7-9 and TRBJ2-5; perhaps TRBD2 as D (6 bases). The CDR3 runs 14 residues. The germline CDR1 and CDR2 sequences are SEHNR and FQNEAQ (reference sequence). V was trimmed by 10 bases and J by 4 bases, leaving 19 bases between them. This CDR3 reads CANGDFQSPETQYF. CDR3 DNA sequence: TGTGCCAACGGGGACTTCCAATCTCCAGAGACCCAGTACTTC.

CDR3 amino acids: CASSLGTASTDTQYF. The CDR3, as DNA: TGTGCCAGCAGCCTTGGGACAGCTAGCACAGATACGCAGTATTTT. This chain links TRBV7-6 with TRBJ2-3, with 7 bases fitting TRBD1. Germline values: CDR1 SGHVS, CDR2 FNYEAQ. The CDR3 is 15 amino acids. V lost 5 bases, J lost 0 bases, and 5 bases stayed unmatched.

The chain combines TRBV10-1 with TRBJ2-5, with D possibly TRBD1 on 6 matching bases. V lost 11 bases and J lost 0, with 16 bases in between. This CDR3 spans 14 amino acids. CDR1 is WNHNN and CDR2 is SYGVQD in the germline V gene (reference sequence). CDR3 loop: CARPPWGHQETQYF. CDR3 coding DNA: TGCGCCCGGCCACCGTGGGGGCACCAAGAGACCCAGTACTTC.

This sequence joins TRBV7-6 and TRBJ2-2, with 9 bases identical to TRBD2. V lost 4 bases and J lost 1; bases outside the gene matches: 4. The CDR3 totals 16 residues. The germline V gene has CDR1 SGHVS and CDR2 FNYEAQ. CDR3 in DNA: TGTGCCAGCAGCTCATTAGCGGGAGTGAACACCGGGGAGCTGTTTTTT. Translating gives CASSSLAGVNTGELFF.

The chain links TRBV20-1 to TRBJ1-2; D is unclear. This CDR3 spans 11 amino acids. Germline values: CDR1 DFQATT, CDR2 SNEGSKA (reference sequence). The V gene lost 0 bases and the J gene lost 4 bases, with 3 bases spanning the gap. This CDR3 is CSARDSYGYTF. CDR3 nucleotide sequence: TGCAGTGCTAGAGACAGCTATGGCTACACCTTC.

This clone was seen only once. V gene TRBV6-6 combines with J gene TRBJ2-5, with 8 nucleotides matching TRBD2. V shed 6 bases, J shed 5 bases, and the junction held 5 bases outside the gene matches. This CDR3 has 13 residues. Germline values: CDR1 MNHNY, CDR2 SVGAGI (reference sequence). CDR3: CASSRGGPETQYF. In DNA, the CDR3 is TGTGCCAGCAGCCGGGGGGGCCCGGAGACCCAGTACTTC.